The 6 T cell receptor beta chains reported below all come from one sample, sequenced in a study of T-cell memory formation after mild COVID-19. Each CDR3 protein is one row after TCRdb ran MiXCR on the 5' RACE reads. The profile shows around 310,000 distinct CDR3 sequences, 20% to 25% of them singletons. Input material: PBMCs or a T cell subset sorted from them (not recorded which). Source of these receptors: a man younger than 35 who had mild COVID-19 (a few samples of this study predate the infection). Cell type and time point are not known.

This clonotype occurred many times. This chain links TRBV5-1 with TRBJ1-2, with D hard to call. CDR1 is SGHRS and CDR2 is YFSETQ in the germline V gene. This CDR3 has 14 amino acids. V was shortened by 0 bases and J by 2 bases, with 8 bases between the two germline ends. For the CDR3, the DNA is TGCGCCAGCAGCTTGGAGTCAGGAAACTATGGCTACACCTTC. The encoded protein is CASSLESGNYGYTF.

This clonotype was seen repeatedly, ten times or more. The V and J genes are TRBV7-9 and TRBJ2-7; D may be TRBD1 (5 bases). The V gene lost 0 bases and the J gene lost 7 bases, with 13 bases spanning the gap. The CDR3 sequence is 14 residues long. Germline V gives CDR1 SEHNR, CDR2 FQNEAQ (reference sequence). The CDR3, as DNA: TGTGCCAGCAGCTTAGCCTCACAGGCTACGGAGCAGTACTTC. This translates into CASSLASQATEQYF.

The chain employs TRBV7-9 and TRBJ2-7; TRBD2 matches at 8 bases. Germline CDR1 SEHNR, CDR2 FQNEAQ (reference sequence). This CDR3 region has 14 residues. The J segment lost 4 bases and the V segment lost 5 bases, leaving 7 bases of the junction unmatched. The CDR3 DNA sequence: TGTGCCAGCAGCCCCCCCAGCGGGGGATACGAGCAGTACGTC. It codes for CASSPPSGGYEQYV.

This clonotype was counted between two and nine times. This sequence joins TRBV20-1 and TRBJ2-3; 12 nucleotides align to TRBD2. The V gene's germline CDR1 is DFQATT and CDR2 SNEGSKA (reference sequence). The CDR3 totals 15 residues. J was trimmed by 5 bases and V by 2 bases; bases with no gene match: 5. The CDR3 reads CSARNPTSGGDTQYF. The CDR3 DNA sequence: TGCAGTGCTAGAAACCCGACTAGCGGGGGAGATACGCAGTATTTT.

This rearrangement joins TRBV7-2 to TRBJ1-3, with 9 bases aligning to TRBD1. This CDR3 comprises 16 residues. V shed 0 bases, J shed 5 bases, and the junction held 5 bases outside the gene matches. CDR1 and CDR2 from the germline V gene are SGHTA and FQGNSA. As DNA, the CDR3 is TGTGCCAGCAGCTTAGCTGGGACAGGGAATAGAAACACCATATATTTT. Translation: CASSLAGTGNRNTIYF.

This clonotype has just a few counts. The chain uses TRBV7-2 and TRBJ2-1; 9 bases align to TRBD2. The CDR3 contains 15 residues. V dropped 1 base and J dropped 6; count of bases not matched to a gene: 4. Germline assignment: CDR1 SGHTA and CDR2 FQGNSA. The CDR3 protein is CASSLVAGGRNEQFF. Written as DNA, the CDR3 is TGTGCCAGCAGCTTAGTGGCGGGGGGGCGCAATGAGCAGTTCTTC.